This T cell receptor (beta chain) was profiled in a study of shared clonotypes between healthy human individuals. Whole-study results and caveats: Few donors restricted represented genetic and exposure-history diversity.

It was about 190 ng DNA, 33,000 or so T cell genomes, that sorted-subset replicate PCRs used. Original methodology: Owing to the provision of junction-only sequences devoid of quality scores by immunoSEQ, filtering differed. Generated by immunoSEQ multiplex PCR, the TCRdb table keeps only in-frame clones and is missing some. D and trimming were read from the DNA, whereas the V and J calls and clone size are those reported in that table. In the table there are over 850,000 clones, 70% to 80% of which are singletons. This CDR3 has 17 amino acids. The germline gives CDR1 SGDLS, CDR2 YYNGEE. V lost 4 bases and J 2 bases, leaving 19 bases between the germline ends. A remark on this clone: The target antigen is unknown.

Nashville, Tennessee was home to all donors, who were Caucasian adults. This rearrangement joins TRBV9 to TRBJ2-1, with D possibly being TRBD2 (6 bases). The TCR originated in a man between 18 and 35 years old in good health. Some clones in this sample may be carry-over from other donors' samples. The sequenced sample consisted of memory CD4+ T cells from PBMCs. Subset of the sample: CD45RA-negative fraction. In DNA, the CDR3 is TGTGCCAGCAGCCCCCCCCTGGTAGCGGCCACCTACAATGAGCAGTTCTTC. This codes for CASSPPLVAATYNEQFF.